This TCR beta chain was sequenced for a study of T-cell reconstitution after alpha-beta-depleted transplantation in children. TCRbeta library preparation incorporated unique molecular identifiers. TCRdb recomputed calls from the PCR reads with MiXCR, one row per CDR3 protein. In the table there are 190,000 or so distinct CDR3 sequences, approximately 6.8% of which are singletons. The V and J ends lost 6 bases and 2 bases respectively, with 12 bases between them. This CDR3 has 14 residues. This clonotype came up many times. Here the sequenced sample was PBMCs from the stem cell graft donor, taken from the stem cell graft. The source is a human donor who donated a stem cell graft to a child with Wiskott-Aldrich syndrome. The rearrangement uses TRBV12-3 or TRBV12-4 and TRBJ2-3; possibly TRBD1 for D (6 bases). The CDR3: CASRTRGFTDTQYF. The CDR3 DNA sequence: TGTGCCAGCAGAACCAGGGGCTTCACAGATACGCAGTATTTT.